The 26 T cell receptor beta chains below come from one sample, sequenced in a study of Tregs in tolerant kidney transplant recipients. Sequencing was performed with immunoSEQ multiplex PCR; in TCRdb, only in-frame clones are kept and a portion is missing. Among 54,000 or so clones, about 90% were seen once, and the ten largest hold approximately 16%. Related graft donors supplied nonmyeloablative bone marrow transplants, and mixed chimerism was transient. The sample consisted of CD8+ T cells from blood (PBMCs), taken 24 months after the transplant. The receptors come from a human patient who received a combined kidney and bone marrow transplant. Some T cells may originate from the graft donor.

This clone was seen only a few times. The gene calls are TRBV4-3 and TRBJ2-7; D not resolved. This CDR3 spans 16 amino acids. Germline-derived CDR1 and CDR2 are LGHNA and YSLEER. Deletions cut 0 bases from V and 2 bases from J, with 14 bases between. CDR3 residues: CASSQEYAGRTYEQYF. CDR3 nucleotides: TGCGCCAGCAGCCAAGAGTACGCAGGTCGAACCTACGAGCAGTACTTC.

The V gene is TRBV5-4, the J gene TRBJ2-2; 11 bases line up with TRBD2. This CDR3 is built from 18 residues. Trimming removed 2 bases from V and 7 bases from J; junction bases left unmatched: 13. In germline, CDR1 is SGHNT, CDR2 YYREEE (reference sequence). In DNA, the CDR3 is TGTGCCAGCAGCTTTCCCGAGACTAGCGGGATCGACGGCGGGGAGCTGTTTTTT. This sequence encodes CASSFPETSGIDGGELFF.

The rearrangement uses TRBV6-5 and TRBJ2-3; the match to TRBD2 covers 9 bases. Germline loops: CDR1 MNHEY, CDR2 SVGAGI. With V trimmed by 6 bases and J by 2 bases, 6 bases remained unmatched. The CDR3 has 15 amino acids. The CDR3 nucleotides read TGTGCCAGCAGGGGGACTAGCAGAAACACAGATACGCAGTATTTT. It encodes CASRGTSRNTDTQYF.

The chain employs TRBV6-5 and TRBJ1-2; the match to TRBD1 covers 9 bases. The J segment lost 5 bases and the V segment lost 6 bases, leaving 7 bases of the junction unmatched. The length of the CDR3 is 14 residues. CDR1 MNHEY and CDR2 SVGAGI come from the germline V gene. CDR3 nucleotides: TGTGCCAGCAGCCGGACAGGGGAGGGGTATGGCTACACCTTC. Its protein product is CASSRTGEGYGYTF.

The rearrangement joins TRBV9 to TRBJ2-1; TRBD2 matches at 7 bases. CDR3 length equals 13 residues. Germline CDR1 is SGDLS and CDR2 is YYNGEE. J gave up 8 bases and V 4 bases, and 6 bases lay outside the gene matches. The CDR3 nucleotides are TGTGCCAGCAGCACGGGGGGAGTCGATGAGCAGTTCTTC. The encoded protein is CASSTGGVDEQFF. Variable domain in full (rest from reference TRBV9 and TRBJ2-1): DSGVTQTPKHLITATGQRVTLRCSPRSGDLSVYWYQQSLDQGLQFLIQYYNGEERAKGNILERFSAQQFPDLHSELNLSSLELGDSALYFCASSTGGVDEQFFGPGTRLTVL.

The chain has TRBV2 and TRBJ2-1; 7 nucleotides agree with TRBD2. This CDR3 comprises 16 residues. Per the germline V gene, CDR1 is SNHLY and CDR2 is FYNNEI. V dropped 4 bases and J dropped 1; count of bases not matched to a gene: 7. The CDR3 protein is CASSVRAGASYNEQFF. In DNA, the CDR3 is TGTGCCAGCAGTGTAAGGGCGGGAGCATCCTACAATGAGCAGTTCTTC.

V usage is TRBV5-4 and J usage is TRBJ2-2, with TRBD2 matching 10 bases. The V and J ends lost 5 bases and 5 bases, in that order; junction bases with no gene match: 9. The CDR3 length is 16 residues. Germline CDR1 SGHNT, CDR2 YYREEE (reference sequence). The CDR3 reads CASRSQRGGRTGELFF. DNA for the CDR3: TGTGCCAGCAGATCCCAGCGGGGGGGCCGAACCGGGGAGCTGTTTTTT.

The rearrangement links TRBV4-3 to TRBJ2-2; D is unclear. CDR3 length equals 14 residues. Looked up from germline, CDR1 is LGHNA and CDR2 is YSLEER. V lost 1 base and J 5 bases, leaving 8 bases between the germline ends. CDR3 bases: TGCGCCAGCAGCCAAGTCGCTAGGACCGGGGAGCTGTTTTTT. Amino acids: CASSQVARTGELFF.

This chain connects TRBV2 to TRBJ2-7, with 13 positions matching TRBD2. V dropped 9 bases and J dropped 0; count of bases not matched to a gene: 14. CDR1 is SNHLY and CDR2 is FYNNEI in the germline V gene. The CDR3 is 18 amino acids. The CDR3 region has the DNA TGTGCCAGTCTGCTTCCGGGACTAGCGGGGAGAGACTCCTACGAGCAGTACTTC. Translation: CASLLPGLAGRDSYEQYF.

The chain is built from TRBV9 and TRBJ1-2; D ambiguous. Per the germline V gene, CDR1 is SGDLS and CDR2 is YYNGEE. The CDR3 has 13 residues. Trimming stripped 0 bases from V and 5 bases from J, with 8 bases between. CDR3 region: CASSVGEAYGYTF. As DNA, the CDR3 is TGTGCCAGCAGCGTAGGGGAGGCTTATGGCTACACCTTC.

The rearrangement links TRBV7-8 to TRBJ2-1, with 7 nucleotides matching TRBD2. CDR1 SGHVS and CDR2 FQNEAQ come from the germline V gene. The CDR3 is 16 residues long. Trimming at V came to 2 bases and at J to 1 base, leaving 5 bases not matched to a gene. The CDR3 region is CASSLIGGRSYNEQFF. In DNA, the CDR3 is TGTGCCAGCAGCTTAATTGGCGGGAGATCCTACAATGAGCAGTTCTTC.

DNA of the CDR3: TGCGCCAGCAGCGCCACGGGACACCCAGTCTACGAGCAGTACTTC. Protein product: CASSATGHPVYEQYF. This chain uses TRBV5-1 with TRBJ2-7, with a weak D call TRBD1 (6 bases). CDR1 is SGHRS and CDR2 is YFSETQ in the germline V gene. V shed 4 bases and J shed 3 bases, with 17 bases lying between them. This CDR3 is built from 15 residues.

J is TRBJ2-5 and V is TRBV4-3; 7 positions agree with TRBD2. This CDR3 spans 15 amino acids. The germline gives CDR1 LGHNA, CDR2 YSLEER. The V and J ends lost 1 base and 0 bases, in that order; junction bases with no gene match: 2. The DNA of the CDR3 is TGCGCCAGCAGCCAAGGTCGGGGGGACCAAGAGACCCAGTACTTC. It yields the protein CASSQGRGDQETQYF.

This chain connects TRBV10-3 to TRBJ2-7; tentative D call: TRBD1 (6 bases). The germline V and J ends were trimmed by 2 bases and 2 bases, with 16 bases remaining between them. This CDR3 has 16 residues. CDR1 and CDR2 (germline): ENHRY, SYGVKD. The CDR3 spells CAISEERDQGTYEQYF. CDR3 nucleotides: TGTGCCATCAGTGAGGAGCGAGATCAGGGGACCTACGAGCAGTACTTC.

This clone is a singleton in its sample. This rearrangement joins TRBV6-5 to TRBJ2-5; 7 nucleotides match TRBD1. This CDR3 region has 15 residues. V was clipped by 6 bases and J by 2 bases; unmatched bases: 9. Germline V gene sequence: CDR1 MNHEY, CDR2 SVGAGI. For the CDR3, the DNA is TGTGCCAGCAGAGTGACAGGGTTATATCAAGAGACCCAGTACTTC. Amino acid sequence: CASRVTGLYQETQYF.

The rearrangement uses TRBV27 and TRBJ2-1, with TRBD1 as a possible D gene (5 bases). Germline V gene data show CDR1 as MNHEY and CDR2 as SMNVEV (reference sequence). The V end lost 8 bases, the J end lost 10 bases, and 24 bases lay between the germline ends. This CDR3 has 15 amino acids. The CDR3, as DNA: TGTGCCAGCTGGGTAGGGGCCCCACTGTTCGGCGAGCAGTTCTTC. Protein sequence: CASWVGAPLFGEQFF.

The CDR3 reads CASSLGPGRDEQFF. The CDR3 DNA sequence: TGTGCCAGCAGCTTAGGACCTGGGCGGGATGAGCAGTTCTTC. This rearrangement joins TRBV7-6 to TRBJ2-1; D is possibly TRBD2 (5 bases). The CDR3 loop spans 14 amino acids. Trimming removed 1 base at V and 8 bases at J, with 12 bases between. Germline V lookup: CDR1 SGHVS, CDR2 FNYEAQ.

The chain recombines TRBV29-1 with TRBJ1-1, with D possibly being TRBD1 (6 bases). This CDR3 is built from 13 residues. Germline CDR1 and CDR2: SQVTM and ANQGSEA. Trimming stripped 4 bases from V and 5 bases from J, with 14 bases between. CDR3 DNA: TGCAGCGTTGCGGCAGGGGAGGGAACTGAAGCTTTCTTT. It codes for CSVAAGEGTEAFF.

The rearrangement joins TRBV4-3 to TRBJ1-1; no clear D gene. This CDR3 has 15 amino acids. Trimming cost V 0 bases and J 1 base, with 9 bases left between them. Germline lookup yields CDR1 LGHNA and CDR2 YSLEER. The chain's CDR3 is CASSQDGMGNTEAFF. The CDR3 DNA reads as TGCGCCAGCAGCCAAGACGGGATGGGGAACACTGAAGCTTTCTTT.

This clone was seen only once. The chain's CDR3 is CASSHLDSPNYGYTF. The DNA for the CDR3 is TGCGCCAGCAGCCACCTAGACAGTCCTAACTATGGCTACACCTTC. The chain carries TRBV4-1 and TRBJ1-2; TRBD1 might be the D (5 bases). V was trimmed by 3 bases and J by 0 bases, leaving 11 bases between them. Germline CDR1 is MGHRA and CDR2 is YSYEKL. The CDR3 has 15 amino acids.

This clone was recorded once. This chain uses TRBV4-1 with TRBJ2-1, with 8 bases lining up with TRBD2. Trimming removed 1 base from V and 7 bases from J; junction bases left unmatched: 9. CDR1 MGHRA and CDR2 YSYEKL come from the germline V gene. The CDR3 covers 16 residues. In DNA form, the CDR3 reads TGCGCCAGCAGCCAAGTCGTCGGGAGGGCGGTAAATGAGCAGTTCTTC. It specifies CASSQVVGRAVNEQFF.

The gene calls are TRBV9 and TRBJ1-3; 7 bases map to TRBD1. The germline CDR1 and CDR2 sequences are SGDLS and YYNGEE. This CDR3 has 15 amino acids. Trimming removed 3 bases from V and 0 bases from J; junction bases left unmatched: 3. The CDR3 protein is CASSETGDSGNTIYF. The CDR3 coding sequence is TGTGCCAGCAGCGAAACAGGGGACTCTGGAAACACCATATATTTT.

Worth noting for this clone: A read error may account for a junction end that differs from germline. CDR3 amino acids: CASSLATPFSRSPVF. The CDR3 nucleotides read TGTGCCAGCAGCTTAGCAACCCCCTTTTCTCGCTCCCCGGTCTTC. The rearrangement joins TRBV7-9 to TRBJ2-1; D is uncertain. The CDR3 contains 15 residues. CDR1 and CDR2 (germline): SEHNR, FQNEAQ (reference sequence).

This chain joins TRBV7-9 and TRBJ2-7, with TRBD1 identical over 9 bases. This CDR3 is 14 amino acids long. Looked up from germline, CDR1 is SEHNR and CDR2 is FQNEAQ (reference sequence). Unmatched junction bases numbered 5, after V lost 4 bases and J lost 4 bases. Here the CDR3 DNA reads TGTGCCAGCAGCTCCGGGACAGGGTTTTACGAGCAGTACTTC. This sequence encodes CASSSGTGFYEQYF.

The CDR3: CASSSLTGELFF. CDR3 nucleotides: TGTGCCAGCAGCTCTCTCACCGGGGAGCTGTTTTTT. The V and J genes are TRBV7-9 and TRBJ2-2, with D uncertain. Germline assignment: CDR1 SEHNR and CDR2 FQNEAQ (reference sequence). V dropped 4 bases and J dropped 4 bases, with 4 bases sitting between them. The CDR3 length is 12 residues.

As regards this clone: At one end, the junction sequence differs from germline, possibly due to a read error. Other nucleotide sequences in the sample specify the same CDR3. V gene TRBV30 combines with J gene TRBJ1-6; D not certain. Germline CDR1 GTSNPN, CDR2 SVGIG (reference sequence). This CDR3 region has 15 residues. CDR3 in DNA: TGTGCCTGGGGGTCGGAGAACTCCTATAATTCCCCCCTCCACTTT. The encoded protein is CAWGSENSYNSPLHF.